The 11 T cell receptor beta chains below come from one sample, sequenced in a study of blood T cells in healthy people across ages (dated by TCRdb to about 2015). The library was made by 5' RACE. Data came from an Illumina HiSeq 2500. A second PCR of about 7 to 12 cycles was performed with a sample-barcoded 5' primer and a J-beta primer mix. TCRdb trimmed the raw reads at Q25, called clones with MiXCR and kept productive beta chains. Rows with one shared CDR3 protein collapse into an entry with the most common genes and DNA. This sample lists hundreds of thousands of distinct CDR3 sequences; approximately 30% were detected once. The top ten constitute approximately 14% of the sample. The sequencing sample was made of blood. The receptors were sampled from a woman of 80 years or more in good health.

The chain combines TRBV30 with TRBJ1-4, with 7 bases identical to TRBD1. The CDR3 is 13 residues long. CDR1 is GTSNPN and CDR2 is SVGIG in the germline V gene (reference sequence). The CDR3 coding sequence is TGTGCGAGCGGAGGGGGCCCTAATGAAAAACTGTTTTTT. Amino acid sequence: CASGGGPNEKLFF.

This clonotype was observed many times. This CDR3 is CSAYRTGGLWNEQFF. CDR3 nucleotides: TGCAGTGCATACCGGACAGGGGGCCTATGGAATGAGCAGTTCTTC. V usage is TRBV20-1 and J usage is TRBJ2-1; 11 bases agree with TRBD1. CDR3 length: 15 residues. V was pared by 6 bases and J by 7 bases, with 11 bases of the junction left unmatched. Germline V gene sequence: CDR1 DFQATT, CDR2 SNEGSKA (reference sequence).

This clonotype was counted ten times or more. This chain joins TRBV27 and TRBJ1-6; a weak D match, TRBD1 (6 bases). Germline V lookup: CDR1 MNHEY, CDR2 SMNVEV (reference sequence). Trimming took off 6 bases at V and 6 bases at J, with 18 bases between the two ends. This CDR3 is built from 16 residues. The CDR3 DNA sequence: TGTGCCAGCAGCCCCAGGGGAGGACAGTTTAATTCACCCCTCCACTTT. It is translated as CASSPRGGQFNSPLHF.

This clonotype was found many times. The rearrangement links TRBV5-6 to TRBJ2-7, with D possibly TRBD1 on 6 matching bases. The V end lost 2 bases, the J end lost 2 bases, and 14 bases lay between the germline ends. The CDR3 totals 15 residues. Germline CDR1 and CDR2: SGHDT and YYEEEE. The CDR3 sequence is CASSFRGTPTYEQYF. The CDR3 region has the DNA TGTGCCAGCAGCTTTCGAGGGACACCAACCTACGAGCAGTACTTC.

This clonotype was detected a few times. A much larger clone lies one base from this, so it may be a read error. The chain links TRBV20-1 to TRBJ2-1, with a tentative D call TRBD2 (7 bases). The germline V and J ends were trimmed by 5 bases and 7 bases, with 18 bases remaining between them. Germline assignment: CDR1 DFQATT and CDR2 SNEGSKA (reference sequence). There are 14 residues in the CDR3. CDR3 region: CSAWGGRGQNEQFF. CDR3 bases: TGCAGTGCTTGGGGTGGGCGGGGGCAGAATGAGCAGTTCTTC.

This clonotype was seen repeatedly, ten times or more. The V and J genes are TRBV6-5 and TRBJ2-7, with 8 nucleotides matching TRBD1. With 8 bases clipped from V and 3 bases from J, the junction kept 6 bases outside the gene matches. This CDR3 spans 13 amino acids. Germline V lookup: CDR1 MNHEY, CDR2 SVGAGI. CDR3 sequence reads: CASSRDRSYEQYF. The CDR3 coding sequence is TGTGCCAGCTCACGGGACAGGAGCTACGAGCAGTACTTC.

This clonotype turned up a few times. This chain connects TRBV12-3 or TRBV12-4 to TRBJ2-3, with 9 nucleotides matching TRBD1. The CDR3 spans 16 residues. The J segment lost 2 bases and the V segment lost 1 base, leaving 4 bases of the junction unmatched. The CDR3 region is CASSLGQGVITDTQYF. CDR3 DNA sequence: TGTGCCAGCAGTTTAGGACAGGGGGTGATCACAGATACGCAGTATTTT.

This CDR3 reads CAWSRRTDNYGYTF. The DNA for the CDR3 is TGTGCCTGGAGTAGAAGGACAGATAACTATGGCTACACCTTC. V gene TRBV30 combines with J gene TRBJ1-2; D is possibly TRBD1 (6 bases). The germline CDR1 and CDR2 sequences are GTSNPN and SVGIG (reference sequence). This CDR3 region has 14 residues. The ends were cut back, 2 bases at V and 1 base at J, with 11 bases in the middle.

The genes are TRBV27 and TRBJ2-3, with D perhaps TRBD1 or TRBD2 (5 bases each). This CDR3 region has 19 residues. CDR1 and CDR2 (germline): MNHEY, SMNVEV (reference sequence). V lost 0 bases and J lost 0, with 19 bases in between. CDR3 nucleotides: TGTGCCAGCAGTTTATCTGCCGGGGCCGCGACCACTAGCACAGATACGCAGTATTTT. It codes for CASSLSAGAATTSTDTQYF.

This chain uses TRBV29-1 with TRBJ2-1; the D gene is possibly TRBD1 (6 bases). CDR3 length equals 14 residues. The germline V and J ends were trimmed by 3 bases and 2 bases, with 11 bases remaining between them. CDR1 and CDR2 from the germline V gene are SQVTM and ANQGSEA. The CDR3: CSVETQGAYNEQFF. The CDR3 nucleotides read TGCAGCGTTGAGACACAGGGAGCCTACAATGAGCAGTTCTTC.

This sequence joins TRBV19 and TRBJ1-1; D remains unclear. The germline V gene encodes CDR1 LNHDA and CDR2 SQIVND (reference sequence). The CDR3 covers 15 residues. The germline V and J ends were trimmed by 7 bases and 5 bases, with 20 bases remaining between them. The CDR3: CASTLGGWGVTEAFF. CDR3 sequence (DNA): TGTGCCAGTACCCTTGGCGGGTGGGGAGTAACTGAAGCTTTCTTT.